This T cell receptor beta chain was recovered during a study of blood T cell repertoires in COVID-19 (dated by TCRdb to 2020 to 2022). Broadly, across the study: Collaborator samples came from the United States, Italy and Spain and covered acute and convalescent phases of COVID-19. Samples were obtained from the ongoing ImmuneRACE study (first 160 participants) and from about 1,300 subjects provided by 6 global collaborators. Where available, HLA class I and class II types were taken from metadata supplied by the sample provider and were not determined by assay-based typing. The repertoires were released in a freely available public database intended as a resource for research on the immune response to SARS-CoV-2. Subjects who had been exposed to COVID-19, were actively infected with it, or had recovered from it provided the deeply sampled blood TCRbeta repertoires that made up the dataset. Nearly every sample came with metadata listing a de-identified subject ID, COVID-19 status, age in years and sex. The prospective study material was composed of cDNA or gDNA derived from T cells, B-cell-depleted T cells, or PBMCs.

What the work shows at the level of the full study, not this receptor alone: Clinical and demographic metadata were provided uncurated, with the amount varying by source and participant.

Participants in the prospective study were aged 18 to 89 years, lived in some 24 United States geographic areas, and enrolled through a virtual design. In the prospective study, cohorts were assigned on the basis of participant-reported clinical history obtained from a screening survey and a study questionnaire. ImmuneRACE Cohort 3 recovered participants were defined by two consecutive negative NP/OP PCR tests, healthcare professional clearance, or symptom resolution. In the prospective study, mobile phlebotomists collected whole blood, serum and a nasopharyngeal or oropharyngeal swab from each participant. Over a roughly two-month period, participants in the prospective study had the option of providing additional blood draws and questionnaires. Prospective study blood samples were shipped either frozen or at room temperature before DNA extraction. About this clone: The target of this receptor is not known. Base-call qualities are not available, and no considerably larger clone is one nucleotide away.

CDR1 is given as MNHEY and CDR2 as SMNVEV, both from the germline V gene (reference sequence). V is cut by 5 bases and J by 0 bases, and the space between the germline ends is 17 bases. The CDR3 goes from the cysteine to the phenylalanine over 17 residues. The sequence is cut down to CDR3 DNA, 51 bases in frame from base 1. TCRbeta CDR3 regions were amplified from genomic DNA by means of the immunoSEQ Assay, a bias-controlled multiplex PCR. Under the source paper's analysis protocol: Nucleated cell counts per sample were estimated from amplification of reference gene primers within the assay. To quantify the absolute abundance of each unique TCRbeta CDR3 rearrangement, sequence reads were collapsed and filtered. Productive Simpson clonality was computed per sample as the square root of Simpson's diversity index over productive rearrangements. TCRdb re-hosts the immuneACCESS table, in-frame sequences only. Its copies lack some clones; in the studies checked, an unresolved V gene accounts for under half of them, and the cause for the rest is not known. V and J calls and clone size are as listed in that table; D and trimming were resolved from the DNA. This sample comprises more than 300,000 clones, 87% of them detected only once. The ten largest make up 4.5% to 7% of the sample.

This clonotype was obtained from a woman younger than 45 who had recovered from COVID-19. The rearranged segments are TRBV27 and TRBJ1-5; the D gene is possibly TRBD1, with 5 bases matching. The sample taken for sequencing was PBMCs or T cells enriched from blood (not recorded which). The DNA is TGTGCCAGCAGTACGACTCCGGGGGGTCATAGCAATCAGCCCCAGCATTTT. It translates as CASSTTPGGHSNQPQHF.